This T cell receptor beta chain came from a study of blood T cell repertoires in COVID-19. Sequenced by immunoSEQ multiplex PCR; TCRdb stores in-frame clones only, minus some. In the table there are around 100,000 clones, roughly 81% of which are singletons. V lost 4 bases and J lost 5; bases outside the gene matches: 4. This CDR3 is built from 14 residues. In germline, CDR1 is MNHEY, CDR2 SMNVEV (reference sequence). The rearrangement links TRBV27 to TRBJ2-5; 10 nucleotides align to TRBD1. This clonotype originated in a man aged 35 to 55 with acute or convalescent COVID-19. The sequenced material came from peripheral blood. CDR3 bases: TGTGCCAGCAGTTGGGACAGGGGAGGCGAGACCCAGTACTTC. Translation gives CASSWDRGGETQYF.